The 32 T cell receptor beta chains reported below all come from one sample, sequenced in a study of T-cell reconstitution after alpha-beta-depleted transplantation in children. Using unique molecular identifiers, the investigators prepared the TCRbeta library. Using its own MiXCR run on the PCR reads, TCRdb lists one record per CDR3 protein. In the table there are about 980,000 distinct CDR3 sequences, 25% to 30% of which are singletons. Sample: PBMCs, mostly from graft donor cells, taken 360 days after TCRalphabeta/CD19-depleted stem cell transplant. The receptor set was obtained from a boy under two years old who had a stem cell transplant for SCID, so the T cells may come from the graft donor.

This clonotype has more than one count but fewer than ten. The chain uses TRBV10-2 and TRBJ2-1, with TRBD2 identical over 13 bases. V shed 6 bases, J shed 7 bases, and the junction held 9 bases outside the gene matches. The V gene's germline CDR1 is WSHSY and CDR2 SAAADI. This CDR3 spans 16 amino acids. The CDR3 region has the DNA TGCGCCAGCAGCTACAGGGGGACTAGCGGGGAGAATGAGCAGTTCTTC. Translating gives CASSYRGTSGENEQFF.

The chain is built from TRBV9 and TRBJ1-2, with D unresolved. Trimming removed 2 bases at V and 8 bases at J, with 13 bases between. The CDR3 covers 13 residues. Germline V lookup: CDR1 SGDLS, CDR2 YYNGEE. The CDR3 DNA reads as TGTGCCAGCAGCGTCTTAGATGGGGTCGGCTACACCTTC. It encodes CASSVLDGVGYTF. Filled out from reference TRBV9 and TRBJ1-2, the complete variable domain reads DSGVTQTPKHLITATGQRVTLRCSPRSGDLSVYWYQQSLDQGLQFLIQYYNGEERAKGNILERFSAQQFPDLHSELNLSSLELGDSALYFCASSVLDGVGYTFGSGTRLTVV.

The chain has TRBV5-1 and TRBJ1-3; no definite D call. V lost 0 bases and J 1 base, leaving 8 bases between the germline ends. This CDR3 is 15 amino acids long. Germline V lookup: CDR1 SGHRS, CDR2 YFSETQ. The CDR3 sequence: CASSLAAESGNTIYF. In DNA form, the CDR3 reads TGCGCCAGCAGCTTGGCCGCGGAATCTGGAAACACCATATATTTT.

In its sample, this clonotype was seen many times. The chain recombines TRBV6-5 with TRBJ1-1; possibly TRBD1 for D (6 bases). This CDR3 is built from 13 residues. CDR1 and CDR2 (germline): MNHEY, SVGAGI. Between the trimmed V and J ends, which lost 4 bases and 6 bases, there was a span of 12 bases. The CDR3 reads CASSLQGSAEAFF. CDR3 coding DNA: TGTGCCAGCAGTTTACAGGGTTCGGCTGAAGCTTTCTTT.

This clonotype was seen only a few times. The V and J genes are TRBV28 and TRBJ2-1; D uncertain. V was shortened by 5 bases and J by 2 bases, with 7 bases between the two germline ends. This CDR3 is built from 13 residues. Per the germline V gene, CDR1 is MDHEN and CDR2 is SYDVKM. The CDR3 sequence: CASSPSAYNEQFF. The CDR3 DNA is TGTGCCAGCAGTCCGTCGGCCTACAATGAGCAGTTCTTC.

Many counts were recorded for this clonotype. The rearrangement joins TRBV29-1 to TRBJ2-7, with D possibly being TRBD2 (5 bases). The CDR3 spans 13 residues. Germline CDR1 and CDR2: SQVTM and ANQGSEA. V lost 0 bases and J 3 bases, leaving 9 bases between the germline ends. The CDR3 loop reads CSVEDKGDYEQYF. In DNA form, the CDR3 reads TGCAGCGTTGAAGACAAGGGAGACTACGAGCAGTACTTC.

CDR3 residues: CASSLAGLTGRDTQYF. The DNA of the CDR3 is TGTGCCAGCAGCTTAGCCGGACTCACTGGGAGGGATACGCAGTATTTT. The rearrangement joins TRBV7-2 to TRBJ2-3; possible D gene TRBD2, 6 bases. Germline-derived CDR1 and CDR2 are SGHTA and FQGNSA. V lost 0 bases, J lost 6 bases, and 16 bases lay in between. The CDR3 spans 16 residues.

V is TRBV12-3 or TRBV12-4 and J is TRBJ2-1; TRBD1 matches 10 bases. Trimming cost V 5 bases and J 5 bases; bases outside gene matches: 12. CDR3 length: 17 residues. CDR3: CASSPRSGDRGNNEQFF. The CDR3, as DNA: TGTGCCAGCAGTCCGCGCTCCGGGGACAGGGGAAACAATGAGCAGTTCTTC.

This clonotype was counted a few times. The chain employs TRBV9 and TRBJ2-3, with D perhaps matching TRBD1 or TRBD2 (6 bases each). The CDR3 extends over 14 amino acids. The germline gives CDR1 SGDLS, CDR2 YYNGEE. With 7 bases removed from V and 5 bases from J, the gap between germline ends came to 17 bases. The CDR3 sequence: CASSLGGQGDTQYF. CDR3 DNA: TGTGCCAGCTCTCTGGGGGGCCAAGGAGATACGCAGTATTTT.

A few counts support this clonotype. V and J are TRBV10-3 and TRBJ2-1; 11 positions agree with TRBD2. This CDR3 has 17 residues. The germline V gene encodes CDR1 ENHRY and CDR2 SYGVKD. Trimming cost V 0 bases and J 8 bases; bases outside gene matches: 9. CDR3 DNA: TGTGCCATCAGTGAGTCGCAGGGGACTAGCGGTAGAGATGAGCAGTTCTTC. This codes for CAISESQGTSGRDEQFF.

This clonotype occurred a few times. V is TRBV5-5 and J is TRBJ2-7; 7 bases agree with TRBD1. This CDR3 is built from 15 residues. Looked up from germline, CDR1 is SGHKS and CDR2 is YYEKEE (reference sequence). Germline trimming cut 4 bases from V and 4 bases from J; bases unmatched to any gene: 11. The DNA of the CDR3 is TGTGCCAGCAGCAATCTCCCGGGACAGAGATACGAGCAGTACTTC. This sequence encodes CASSNLPGQRYEQYF.

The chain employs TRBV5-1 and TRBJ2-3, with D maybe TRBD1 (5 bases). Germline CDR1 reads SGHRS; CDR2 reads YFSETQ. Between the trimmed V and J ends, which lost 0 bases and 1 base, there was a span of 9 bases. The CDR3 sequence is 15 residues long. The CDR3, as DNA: TGCGCCAGCAGCTTGGACAGGCCGGGCACAGATACGCAGTATTTT. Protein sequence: CASSLDRPGTDTQYF.

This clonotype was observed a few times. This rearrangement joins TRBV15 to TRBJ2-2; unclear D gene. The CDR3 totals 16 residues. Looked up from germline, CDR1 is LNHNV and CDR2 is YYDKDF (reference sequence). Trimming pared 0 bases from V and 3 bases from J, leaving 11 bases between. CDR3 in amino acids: CATSRDVARHTGELFF. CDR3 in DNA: TGTGCCACCAGCAGAGATGTAGCCCGGCACACCGGGGAGCTGTTTTTT.

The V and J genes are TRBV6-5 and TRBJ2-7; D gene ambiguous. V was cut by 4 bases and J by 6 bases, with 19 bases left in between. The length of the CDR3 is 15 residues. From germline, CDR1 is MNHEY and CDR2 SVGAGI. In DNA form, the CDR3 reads TGTGCCAGCAGTTTACCTGGACGGACCCCCACCGAGCAGTACTTC. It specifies CASSLPGRTPTEQYF.

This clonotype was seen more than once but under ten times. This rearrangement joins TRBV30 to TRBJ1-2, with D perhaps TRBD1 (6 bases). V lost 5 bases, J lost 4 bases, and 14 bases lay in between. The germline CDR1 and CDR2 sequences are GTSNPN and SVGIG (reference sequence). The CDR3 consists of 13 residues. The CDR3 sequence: CAWGYRESYGYTF. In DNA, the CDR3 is TGTGCCTGGGGGTACAGGGAATCCTATGGCTACACCTTC.

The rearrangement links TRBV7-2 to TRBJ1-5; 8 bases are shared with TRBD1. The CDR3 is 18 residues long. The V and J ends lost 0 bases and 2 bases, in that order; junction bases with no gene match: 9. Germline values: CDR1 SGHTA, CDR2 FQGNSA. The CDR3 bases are TGTGCCAGCAGCTTAGCTCCATGGGGACAGGCCCGCAATCAGCCCCAGCATTTT. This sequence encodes CASSLAPWGQARNQPQHF.

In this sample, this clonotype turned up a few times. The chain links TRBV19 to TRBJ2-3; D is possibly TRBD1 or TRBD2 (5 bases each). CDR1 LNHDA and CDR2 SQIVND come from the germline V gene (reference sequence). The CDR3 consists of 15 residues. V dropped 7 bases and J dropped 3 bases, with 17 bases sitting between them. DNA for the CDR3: TGTGCCAGTACCCTTAGGGGACCACGAACAGATACGCAGTATTTT. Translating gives CASTLRGPRTDTQYF. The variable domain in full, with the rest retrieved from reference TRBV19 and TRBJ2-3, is DGGITQSPKYLFRKEGQNVTLSCEQNLNHDAMYWYRQDPGQGLRLIYYSQIVNDFQKGDIAEGYSVSREKKESFPLTVTSAQKNPTAFYLCASTLRGPRTDTQYFGPGTRLTVL.

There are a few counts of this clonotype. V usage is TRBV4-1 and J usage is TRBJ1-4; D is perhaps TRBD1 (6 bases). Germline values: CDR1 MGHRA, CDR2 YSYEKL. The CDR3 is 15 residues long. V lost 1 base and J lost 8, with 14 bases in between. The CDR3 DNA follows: TGCGCCAGCAGCCAAGTAATGGGGGCTGGCGAAAAACTGTTTTTT. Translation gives CASSQVMGAGEKLFF.

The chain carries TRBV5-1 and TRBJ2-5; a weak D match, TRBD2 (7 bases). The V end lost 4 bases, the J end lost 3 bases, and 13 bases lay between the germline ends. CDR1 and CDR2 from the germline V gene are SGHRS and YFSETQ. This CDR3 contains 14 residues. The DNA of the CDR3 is TGCGCCAGCAGCCCAGGGGCGGGGGAAGAGACCCAGTACTTC. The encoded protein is CASSPGAGEETQYF. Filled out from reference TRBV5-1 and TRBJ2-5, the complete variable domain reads KAGVTQTPRYLIKTRGQQVTLSCSPISGHRSVSWYQQTPGQGLQFLFEYFSETQRNKGNFPGRFSGRQFSNSRSEMNVSTLELGDSALYLCASSPGAGEETQYFGPGTRLLVL.

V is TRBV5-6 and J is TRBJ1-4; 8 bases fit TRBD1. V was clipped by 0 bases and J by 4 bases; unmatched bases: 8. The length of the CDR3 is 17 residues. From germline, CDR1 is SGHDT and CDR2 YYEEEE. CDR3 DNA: TGTGCCAGCAGCTTGGCCCCGACAGGGGTTAGTAATGAAAAACTGTTTTTT. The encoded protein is CASSLAPTGVSNEKLFF.

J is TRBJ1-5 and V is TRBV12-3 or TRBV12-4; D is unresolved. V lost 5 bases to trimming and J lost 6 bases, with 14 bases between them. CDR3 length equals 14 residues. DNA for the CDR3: TGTGCCAGCAGTCCGGGGTTGGGGAGTCAGCCCCAGCATTTT. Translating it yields CASSPGLGSQPQHF.

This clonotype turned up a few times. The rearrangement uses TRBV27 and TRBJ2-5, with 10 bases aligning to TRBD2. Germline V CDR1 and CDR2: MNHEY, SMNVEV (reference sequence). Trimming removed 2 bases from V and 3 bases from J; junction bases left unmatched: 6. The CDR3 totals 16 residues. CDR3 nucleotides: TGTGCCAGCAGTTTACAAGCGGGGGGGTATGAAGAGACCCAGTACTTC. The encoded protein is CASSLQAGGYEETQYF.

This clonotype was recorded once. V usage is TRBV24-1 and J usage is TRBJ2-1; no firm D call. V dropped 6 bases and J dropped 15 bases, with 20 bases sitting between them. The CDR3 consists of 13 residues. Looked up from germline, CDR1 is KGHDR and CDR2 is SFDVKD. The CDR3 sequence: CATSHSVLDRLFF. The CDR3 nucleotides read TGTGCCACCAGTCACTCCGTGTTGGATCGGCTGTTCTTC.

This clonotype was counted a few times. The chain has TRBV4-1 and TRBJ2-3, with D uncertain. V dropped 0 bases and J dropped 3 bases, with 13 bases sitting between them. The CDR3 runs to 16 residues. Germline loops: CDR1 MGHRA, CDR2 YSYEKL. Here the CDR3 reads CASSQDPGLGTDTQYF. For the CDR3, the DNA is TGCGCCAGCAGCCAAGATCCCGGCCTAGGAACAGATACGCAGTATTTT.

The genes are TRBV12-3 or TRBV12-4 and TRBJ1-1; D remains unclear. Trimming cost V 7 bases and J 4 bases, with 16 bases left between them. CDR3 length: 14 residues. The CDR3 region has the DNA TGTGCCAGCACCCCGCGTCCGGGAATCACTGAAGCTTTCTTT. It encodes CASTPRPGITEAFF.

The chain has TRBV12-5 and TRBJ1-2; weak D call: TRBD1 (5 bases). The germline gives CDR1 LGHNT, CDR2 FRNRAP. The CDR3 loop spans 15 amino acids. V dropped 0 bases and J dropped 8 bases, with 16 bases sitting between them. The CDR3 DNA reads TGTGCTAGTGGTTTGGTATCGGTAGGGGATAGGGGCTACACCTTC. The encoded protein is CASGLVSVGDRGYTF.

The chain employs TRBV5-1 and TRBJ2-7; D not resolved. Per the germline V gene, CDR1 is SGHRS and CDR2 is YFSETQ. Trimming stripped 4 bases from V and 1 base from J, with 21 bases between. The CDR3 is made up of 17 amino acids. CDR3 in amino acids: CASSHLYQDAPSYEQYF. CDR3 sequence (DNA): TGCGCCAGCAGCCACCTGTACCAGGATGCCCCATCCTACGAGCAGTACTTC.

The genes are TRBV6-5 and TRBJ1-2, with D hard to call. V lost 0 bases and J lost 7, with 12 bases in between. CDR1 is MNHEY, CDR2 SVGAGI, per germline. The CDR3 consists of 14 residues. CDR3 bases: TGTGCCAGCAGTTACTCAGAACCCTTCGGTGGCTACACCTTC. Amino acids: CASSYSEPFGGYTF.

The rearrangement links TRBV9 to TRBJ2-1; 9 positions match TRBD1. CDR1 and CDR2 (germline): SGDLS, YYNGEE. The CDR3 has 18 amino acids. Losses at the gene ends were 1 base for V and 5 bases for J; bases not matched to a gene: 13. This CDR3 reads CASSVRQLTGGRDNEQFF. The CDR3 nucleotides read TGTGCCAGCAGCGTACGTCAGCTCACAGGGGGCCGAGACAATGAGCAGTTCTTC.

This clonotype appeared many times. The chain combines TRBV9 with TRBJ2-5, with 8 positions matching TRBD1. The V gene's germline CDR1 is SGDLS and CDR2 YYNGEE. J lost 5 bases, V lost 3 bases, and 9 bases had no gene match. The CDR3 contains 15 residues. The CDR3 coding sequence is TGTGCCAGCAGCGCGAGGGGACGGACAGGGGAGACCCAGTACTTC. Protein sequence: CASSARGRTGETQYF.

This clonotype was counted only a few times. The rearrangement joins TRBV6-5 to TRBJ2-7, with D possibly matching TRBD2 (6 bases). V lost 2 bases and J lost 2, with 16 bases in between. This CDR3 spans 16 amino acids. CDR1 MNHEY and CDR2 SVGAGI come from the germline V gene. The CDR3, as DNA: TGTGCCAGCAGTTACGCCTCGGGGGTTCAAACCTACGAGCAGTACTTC. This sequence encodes CASSYASGVQTYEQYF.

The DNA for the CDR3 is TGTGCCATCACGGACCCGGGACTCACTACAGATACGCAGTATTTT. Its translation: CAITDPGLTTDTQYF. The chain carries TRBV10-3 and TRBJ2-3; D might be TRBD2 (6 bases). The V and J ends lost 7 bases and 3 bases respectively, with 17 bases between them. The V gene's germline CDR1 is ENHRY and CDR2 SYGVKD. The length of the CDR3 is 15 residues.